This T cell receptor (beta chain) stems from a study of early T cells in non-severe SARS-CoV-2 infection. Overall study results and limits: Comparison of clonotypes with VDJdb favored anti-spike CD8 responses while missing private and CD4 specificities.

This CDR3 region has 15 residues. After removal of 6 bases from V and 6 bases from J, the junction contained 9 bases not matched to a gene. Germline V gene sequence: CDR1 SGHVS, CDR2 FQNEAQ. Individual cDNA molecules received unique molecular identifiers. TCRdb analysed the 5' RACE reads with MiXCR anew, one entry per CDR3 protein. The table shows about 35,000 distinct CDR3 sequences, with roughly 6% occurring only once. This clonotype was counted a few times. Antigen specificity is unknown. The chain carries TRBV7-8 and TRBJ2-1; TRBD1 aligns across 9 bases. The sequencing sample was made of whole blood. The TCR originated in an adult who was a healthcare worker with PCR-confirmed SARS-CoV-2 infection or an uninfected control (not recorded which). The CDR3 DNA sequence: TGTGCCAGCAGTACTACAGGGGGCAGTATCAATGAGCAGTTCTTC. Its translation is CASSTTGGSINEQFF.